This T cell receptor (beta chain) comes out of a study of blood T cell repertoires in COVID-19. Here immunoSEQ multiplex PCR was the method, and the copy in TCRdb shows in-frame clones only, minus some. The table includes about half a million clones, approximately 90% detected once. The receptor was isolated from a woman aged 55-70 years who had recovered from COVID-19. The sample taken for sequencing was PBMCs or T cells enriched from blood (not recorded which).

CDR3 DNA sequence: TGCACCAGCAGCCCAGTCTATGGCTACACCTTC. Translating it yields CTSSPVYGYTF. This sequence joins TRBV1 and TRBJ1-2; the D call in the table, TRBD1, was not verified against the DNA. TRBV1 is given as a pseudogene. The CDR3 has 11 amino acids.